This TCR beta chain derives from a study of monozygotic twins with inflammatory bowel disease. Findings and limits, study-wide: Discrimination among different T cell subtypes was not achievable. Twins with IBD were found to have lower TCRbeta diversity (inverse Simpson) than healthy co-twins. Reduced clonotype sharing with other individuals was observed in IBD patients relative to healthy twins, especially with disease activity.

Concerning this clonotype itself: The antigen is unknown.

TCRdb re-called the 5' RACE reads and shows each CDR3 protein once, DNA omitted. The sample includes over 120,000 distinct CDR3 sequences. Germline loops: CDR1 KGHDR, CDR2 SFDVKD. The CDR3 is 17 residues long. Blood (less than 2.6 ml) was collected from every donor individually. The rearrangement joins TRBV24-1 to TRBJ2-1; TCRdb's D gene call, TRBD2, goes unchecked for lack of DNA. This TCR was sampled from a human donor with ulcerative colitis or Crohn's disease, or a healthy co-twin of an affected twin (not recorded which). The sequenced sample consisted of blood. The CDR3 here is CATSDPGTTPSYNEQFF.